Listed below are T cell receptor beta chains from one sample, sequenced in a study of neurological immune-mediated disorders. Using its own MiXCR run on the 5' RACE reads, TCRdb lists one record per CDR3 protein. The table has some 60,000 distinct CDR3 sequences, around a tenth seen once; the top ten hold around an eighth. Sequencing was performed on PBMCs. Receptors were obtained from a man aged 30-40 years in good health. The CDR3 runs from the conserved cysteine through the conserved F or W. The D gene is left open where the match is weak. Some rows have no size entry. The others give once, few or many, or a class for an expanded clone.

size	D	V	J	CDR3	DNA
many	.	TRBV5-1	TRBJ2-2	CASSLGWPNTGELFF	TGCGCCAGCAGCTTGGGGTGGCCAAACACCGGGGAGCTGTTTTTT
many	.	TRBV7-3	TRBJ2-2	CASRTGENTGELFF	TGTGCCAGCAGAACGGGGGAGAACACCGGGGAGCTGTTTTTT
many	TRBD2	TRBV3-1	TRBJ2-7	CASSLAGTGTSIDEQYF	TGTGCCAGCAGCCTCGCTGGGACTGGGACTAGCATCGACGAGCAGTACTTC
many	TRBD1	TRBV5-1	TRBJ1-1	CASSTGTGVEAFF	TGCGCCAGCAGCACGGGGACAGGAGTCGAAGCTTTCTTT
.	TRBD2	TRBV11-2	TRBJ2-3	CASSPGLAEDTQYF	TGTGCCAGCAGCCCCGGACTAGCGGAGGATACGCAGTATTTT
.	.	TRBV30	TRBJ1-6	CAWTGSDVSPLHF	TGTGCCTGGACAGGGTCGGACGTTTCACCCCTCCACTTT
many	.	TRBV10-3	TRBJ2-7	CAISETGQGQYF	TGTGCCATCAGTGAAACGGGCCAGGGTCAGTACTTC
.	.	TRBV12-3/TRBV12-4	TRBJ2-3	CASSKNLGGTDTQYF	TGTGCCAGCAGTAAGAACCTAGGGGGCACAGATACGCAGTATTTT
many	.	TRBV7-8	TRBJ2-1	CASSADSDYNEQFF	TGTGCCAGCAGCGCAGATTCCGACTACAATGAGCAGTTCTTC
many	.	TRBV20-1	TRBJ2-7	CSASFWAYEQYF	TGCAGTGCTAGTTTCTGGGCCTACGAGCAGTACTTC
.	.	TRBV6-1	TRBJ2-3	CASSEIGVTDTQYF	TGTGCCAGCAGTGAAATAGGAGTCACAGATACGCAGTATTTT
many	.	TRBV27	TRBJ1-2	CASSLKAVVSNYGYTF	TGTGCCAGCAGTTTAAAGGCAGTGGTCTCTAACTATGGCTACACCTTC
many	.	TRBV28	TRBJ1-1	CASSFVRADHTEAFF	TGTGCCAGCAGTTTTGTACGGGCGGATCACACTGAAGCTTTCTTT
many	TRBD2	TRBV10-3	TRBJ2-1	CAISESLAGGTYNEQFF	TGTGCCATCAGTGAGTCCTTAGCGGGAGGGACCTACAATGAGCAGTTCTTC
few	.	TRBV27	TRBJ1-6	CASSYEGAYNSPLHF	TGTGCCAGCAGCTATGAGGGCGCCTATAATTCACCCCTCCACTTT
many	TRBD2	TRBV5-1	TRBJ2-7	CASSPRSLFGTRVDEQYF	TGCGCCAGCAGCCCCCGGTCACTTTTCGGGACTAGAGTAGACGAGCAGTACTTC
many	.	TRBV2	TRBJ2-7	CATRGGGYEQYF	TGTGCCACTCGTGGGGGCGGATACGAGCAGTACTTC
many	.	TRBV9	TRBJ2-2	CASSVGPF	TGTGCCAGCAGCGTCGGACCTTTT
once	.	TRBV7-9	TRBJ1-4	CASSVETTNEKLFF	TGTGCCAGCAGTGTAGAAACAACTAATGAAAAACTGTTTTTT
many	.	TRBV7-3	TRBJ2-4	CASSLRAQGDIQYF	TGTGCCAGCAGCTTACGGGCGCAGGGAGACATTCAGTACTTC
many	TRBD1	TRBV29-1	TRBJ1-1	CSVKVPGQVEAFF	TGCAGCGTGAAAGTCCCGGGACAGGTGGAAGCTTTCTTT
.	.	TRBV7-8	TRBJ1-5	CASTHGVNQPQHF	TGTGCCAGCACTCATGGGGTCAATCAGCCCCAGCATTTT
many	TRBD2	TRBV4-2	TRBJ2-1	CASSQVLADNEQFF	TGTGCCAGCAGCCAAGTACTAGCGGACAATGAGCAGTTCTTC
many	.	TRBV23-1	TRBJ2-7	CASRPTGHLEKGTYEQYF	TGCGCCAGCCGACCCACGGGACACCTGGAAAAAGGGACCTACGAGCAGTACTTC
many	.	TRBV6-5	TRBJ1-1	CASRVLGADDEAFF	TGTGCCAGCAGGGTCCTGGGGGCCGACGATGAAGCTTTCTTT
many	.	TRBV20-1	TRBJ1-4	CSASGDGNEKLFF	TGCAGTGCTAGTGGGGACGGGAATGAAAAACTGTTTTTT
many	.	TRBV7-6	TRBJ2-1	CASSAWTAPNEQFF	TGTGCCAGCAGCGCATGGACAGCCCCCAATGAGCAGTTCTTC
many	.	TRBV5-1	TRBJ2-1	CASFQGEYDNEQFF	TGCGCCAGCTTCCAGGGAGAATACGACAATGAGCAGTTCTTC
many	.	TRBV5-1	TRBJ2-6	CASSLEAGNGANVLTF	TGCGCCAGCAGCTTGGAGGCAGGGAATGGGGCCAACGTCCTGACTTTC
many	.	TRBV5-1	TRBJ2-5	CASNSPPETQYF	TGCGCCAGCAACTCCCCCCCAGAGACCCAGTACTTC
many	.	TRBV7-6	TRBJ2-1	CASSLASGVYNEQFF	TGTGCCAGCAGCTTAGCTAGCGGAGTATACAATGAGCAGTTCTTC
many	TRBD2	TRBV6-4	TRBJ2-1	CASSGLAGDREQFF	TGTGCCAGCAGTGGGCTAGCGGGAGACCGTGAGCAGTTCTTC
many	.	TRBV28	TRBJ2-7	CASSGRGPYEQYF	TGTGCCAGCAGTGGACGGGGACCCTACGAGCAGTACTTC
many	.	TRBV5-1	TRBJ2-7	CASSPRTDPPEQYF	TGCGCCAGCAGCCCCCGAACGGACCCTCCCGAGCAGTACTTC
many	.	TRBV3-1	TRBJ2-7	CASSRAGDEQYF	TGTGCCAGCAGCCGAGCCGGGGACGAGCAGTACTTC
many	TRBD1	TRBV28	TRBJ1-5	CASSFLGQGSNQPQHF	TGTGCCAGCAGTTTTTTAGGACAGGGCAGCAATCAGCCCCAGCATTTT
many	.	TRBV7-2	TRBJ2-5	CASSLVGVQETQYF	TGTGCCAGCAGCTTAGTGGGGGTCCAAGAGACCCAGTACTTC
many	.	TRBV28	TRBJ2-3	CASSVGGRVSDTQYF	TGTGCCAGCTCCGTGGGGGGGCGCGTCTCAGATACGCAGTATTTT
many	TRBD2	TRBV7-2	TRBJ2-7	CASSPDSRGSLTYEQYF	TGTGCCAGCAGCCCCGATTCACGCGGGAGCCTAACCTACGAGCAGTACTTC